This T cell receptor beta chain was identified during a study of T cells in Graves' hyperthyroidism and ophthalmopathy (dated by TCRdb to the late 2010s). For the wider study: Peripheral blood was sampled at the time of initial diagnosis, prior to any treatment. To identify distinguishing TCR V-J signatures, a discovery cohort of 100 patients was used, comprising 40 to 45 with Graves' ophthalmopathy and 57 with stable Graves' hyperthyroidism. Whether ophthalmopathy could be predicted prospectively was tested in an independent validation cohort made up of about 18 hyperthyroidism patients plus 17 patients who later progressed to ophthalmopathy. The roughly 94 discovery patients were randomly divided into training and test sets at a 7:3 ratio. In more than 5 Graves' hyperthyroidism patients, the study also compared T-cell repertoires from thyroid tissue with T-cell repertoires from blood. Following sampling, methimazole starting at 30 mg daily was given to hyperthyroidism patients, and high-dose intravenous methylprednisolone was given to ophthalmopathy patients. TCR Vbeta CDR3 sequencing of some 140 peripheral blood samples (approximately 44 ophthalmopathy, over 70 hyperthyroidism and approximately 17 progressor patients) is reported in the paper. The paper as a whole reports these results and caveats: Most expanded thyroid clonotypes (frequency above 0.001) were also detected in blood, suggesting blood repertoires may reflect thyroid immune responses. A 13 V-J signature model separated ophthalmopathy from stable hyperthyroidism, with just over 85% sensitivity and roughly 81% specificity in cross-validation and 80%/75% in testing. Sample size was not statistically predetermined, and investigators were not blinded to group allocation. In validation, progression to ophthalmopathy was predicted by the model with 70.59% sensitivity and 72.22% specificity, a median of roughly six months before onset.

A patient counted as having stable Graves' hyperthyroidism if no progression to ophthalmopathy occurred over 18 months of follow-up. Hyperthyroidism patients were aged 18 to 65 years and newly diagnosed, with disease duration of less than 2 months. The study excluded patients with uncontrolled infections, other autoimmune diseases, pregnancy or lactation. Clinical symptoms, serum thyroxine and TRAb, thyroid ultrasound, and orbital computed tomography formed the basis for the diagnoses. PBMCs were separated from 10 ml of fresh peripheral blood using Ficoll-Paque density gradient centrifugation. Total RNA was extracted using Trizol reagent, and RNA quality was assessed on an Agilent 2100 Bioanalyzer. This clonotype was counted at least ten times. Its antigen remains unidentified. There are no base qualities to consult, and no much larger clone falls within one base. Amplification of TCR beta CDR3 regions was carried out from RNA transcripts. A first-round RT-PCR of the TCR CDR3 used the HTBI primer set with the Qiagen OneStep RT-PCR kit. A second multiplex PCR round built the libraries, followed by size selection and purification. The libraries were sequenced on an Illumina HiSeq2000 using paired-end 100 bp reads. In the authors' own workflow: SOAPnuke was used to process the raw data, removing reads that contained adapters or uncalled bases, had a mean Phred below 15, or lacked an exact match to the constant primer or identifier. COPE v1.2.5 was used to merge the high-quality paired reads, and each unique nucleotide sequence was defined as a clonotype. MiTCR v1.1 was used to align clonotypes to the IMGT TRBV, TRBD and TRBJ reference segments. The analysis was restricted to V-J combinations with a frequency above 0.0001, which together covered 99% to 99.2% of the repertoires. The TCS score was defined as F50 (clonal expansion) divided by E x V (chaos), with BLOSUM62-based TCRdist calculated between CDR3 peptides within each V-J. Welch's t-statistics and random forest reduced around 510 V-J features to 10 to 15, which were used in a naive Bayes classifier (R e1071). The raw public reads went through TCRdb reprocessing: fastp at Q25, MiXCR clone calling, in-frame beta chains kept. Rows matching on CDR3 protein sequence are summarized as one entry with the most common DNA and genes. The authors' filters were not applied to this entry. The sample table holds approximately 420,000 distinct CDR3 sequences, of which about 15% were seen once. 32% of the sample lies in the top ten.

Source material: blood. The receptor comes from a woman aged 30 to 39 with Graves' hyperthyroidism.

The CDR3 protein sequence reads: CASSALRTGGITDTQYF. The DNA reads TGTGCCAGCAGCGCTTTACGGACAGGGGGTATAACAGATACGCAGTATTTT. The sequence links TRBV7-2 to TRBJ2-3; TRBD1 fits 10 bases in the junction. CDR1 and CDR2, per the germline V gene, are SGHTA and FQGNSA. Trimming removed 5 bases from V and 3 bases from J; the gene matches leave 11 bases unexplained. The CDR3 goes from the cysteine to the phenylalanine over 17 residues. The sequence is cut down to CDR3 DNA, 51 bases in frame from base 1.